This TCR beta chain was obtained from a study of molecular identifiers for immune sequencing clone quantification. This clonotype has a count of ten or more. The V gene's germline CDR1 is SGHAT and CDR2 FQNNGV. This CDR3 is 16 amino acids long. V gave up 10 bases and J gave up 4 bases, with 20 bases separating them. TCRdb used MiXCR to reprocess the PCR reads, holding one entry per CDR3 protein. The profile shows tens of thousands of distinct CDR3 sequences, 15% to 20% of them singletons. Sequencing was carried out using naive CD8+ T cells from blood, with Jurkat cell RNA spiked in. Sample subset: FACS-sorted CD8+CD4-CCR7+CD45RA+ naive T cells. This receptor was obtained from a human donor in good health. Some libraries in this study had Jurkat cell RNA spiked in. V gene TRBV11-2 combines with J gene TRBJ2-6, with a tentative D call TRBD1 (6 bases). The CDR3 nucleotides are TGTGCCATCCCTAACAGGGACGCTTCCGGGGCCAACGTCCTGACTTTC. This translates into CAIPNRDASGANVLTF.